A single T cell receptor (beta chain) is shown here with its context. Original methodology: Estimated nucleated cell counts came from reference gene primer amplification. TCRdb's copy holds only in-frame clones and misses some; the assay was immunoSEQ multiplex PCR. That table is the source of V, J and clone size, and D and trimming were worked out from the DNA. The sample has approximately 350,000 clones; roughly 90% are singletons. Germline V gene data show CDR1 as SGHTA and CDR2 as FQGNSA. With 1 base clipped from V and 3 bases from J, the junction kept 2 bases outside the gene matches. This CDR3 region has 15 residues. The sample originates from a study of blood T cell repertoires in COVID-19. Study overall: Researchers got acute and convalescent COVID-19 samples from the United States, Italy and Spain. PBMCs, B-cell-depleted T cells, or T cells provided the cDNA or gDNA that made up the material.

The rearrangement links TRBV7-2 to TRBJ2-7, with TRBD1 matching over 11 bases. Sequencing used peripheral blood. The clonotype comes from a man aged 35 to 55 with acute or convalescent COVID-19. Here the CDR3 DNA reads TGTGCCAGCAGCTTAGTCGGGACAGGGGGCTACGAGCAGTACTTC. This codes for CASSLVGTGGYEQYF.